This T cell receptor beta chain was identified in a study of OX40 agonist ivuxolimab in advanced cancers. On the study more broadly: Those enrolled were approximately 83% male, with a mean age of about 60 years and ages from about 20 to 85.

Patients with a history of autoimmune disease or on systemic immunosuppression were excluded. With baseline, cycle 4 day 1, and cycle 7 day 1 as timepoints, blood was sampled. The study's findings and limits: CD4+ and CD8+ blood T cells expanded clonally by week 6 at 0.1 to 3.0 mg/kg.

Worth noting for this clone: The antigen is undetermined.

TCRdb's table, derived via immunoSEQ multiplex PCR, lists solely in-frame clones and lacks some. Of around 39,000 clones in the sample, approximately 80% are singletons; the top ten hold about 13%. This CDR3 comprises 16 residues. V shed 8 bases, J shed 4 bases, and the junction held 13 bases outside the gene matches. Germline V gene sequence: CDR1 SGHRS, CDR2 YFSETQ. The sample in question was CD4+ or CD8+ T cells sorted from blood, obtained in a trial of the OX40 agonist ivuxolimab. The TCR sequence derives from an adult with an advanced solid tumor such as melanoma, head and neck, liver or kidney cancer. V usage is TRBV5-1 and J usage is TRBJ2-3, with TRBD2 matching over 10 bases. CDR3 sequence: CASALSPGLAPDTQYF. Written as DNA, the CDR3 is TGCGCCAGTGCGCTGAGTCCGGGACTAGCGCCAGATACGCAGTATTTT.